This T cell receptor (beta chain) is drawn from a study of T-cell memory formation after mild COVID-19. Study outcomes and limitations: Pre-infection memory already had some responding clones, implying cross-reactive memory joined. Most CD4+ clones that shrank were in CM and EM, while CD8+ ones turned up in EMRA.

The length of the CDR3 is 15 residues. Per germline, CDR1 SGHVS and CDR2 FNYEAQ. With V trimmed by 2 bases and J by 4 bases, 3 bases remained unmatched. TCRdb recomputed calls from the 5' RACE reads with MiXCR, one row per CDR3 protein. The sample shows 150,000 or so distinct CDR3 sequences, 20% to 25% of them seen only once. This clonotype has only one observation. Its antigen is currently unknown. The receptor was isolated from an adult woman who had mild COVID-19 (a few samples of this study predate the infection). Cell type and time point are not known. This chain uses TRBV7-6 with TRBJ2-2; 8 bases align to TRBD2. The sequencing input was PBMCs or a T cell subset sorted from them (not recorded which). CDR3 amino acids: CASSLLAGGTGELFF. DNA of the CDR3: TGTGCCAGCAGCTTACTTGCGGGGGGCACCGGGGAGCTGTTTTTT.